The entry below gives a single TCR beta chain sequence along with its context. The sample belongs to a study of OX40 agonist ivuxolimab in advanced cancers. Study-level background: A mean age of 60 years, range about 20 to 79, was recorded, and 70% to 85% were male. Of the patients, three showed partial responses, one with hepatocellular carcinoma and two with cutaneous melanoma.

Germline lookup yields CDR1 SNHLY and CDR2 FYNNEI. The CDR3 runs to 14 residues. The V gene lost 6 bases and the J gene lost 7 bases, with 13 bases spanning the gap. The protocol was immunoSEQ multiplex PCR, while the TCRdb copy is restricted to in-frame clones and leaves out a portion. Altogether more than 70,000 clones are present, roughly 80% being singletons, with the ten largest covering 5%. J is TRBJ1-6 and V is TRBV2; D remains ambiguous. Material: CD4+ or CD8+ T cells sorted from blood, obtained in a trial of the OX40 agonist ivuxolimab. The sequence was obtained from an adult with an advanced solid tumor such as melanoma, head and neck, liver or kidney cancer. The CDR3 DNA is TGTGCCAGCAGCGCGGTGGATCAGAATTCACCCCTCCACTTT. Encoded protein: CASSAVDQNSPLHF.